The following is a T cell receptor beta chain sequence with its context. The data belong to a study of technical replicates of blood from a few donors. CDR3 size: 14 residues. Germline V gives CDR1 SGDLS, CDR2 YYNGEE. Trimming cost V 4 bases and J 5 bases; bases outside gene matches: 5. The data were produced by immunoSEQ multiplex PCR, yet TCRdb's version contains in-frame clones alone and is incomplete. Altogether about 14,000 clones are present, around 93% being singletons, with the ten largest covering approximately 7.4%. This chain uses TRBV9 with TRBJ2-5; 10 bases fit TRBD1. The sample consisted of PBMCs. This receptor was identified in a human donor in good health. The chain's CDR3 is CASSLRQGAETQYF. In DNA, the CDR3 is TGTGCCAGCAGCTTGCGACAGGGGGCCGAGACCCAGTACTTC.